This T cell receptor (beta chain) was observed in a study of Ad26.COV2.S vaccination and SARS-CoV-2 variants. As for treatment: approximately 18 received Ad26.COV2.S at low or high dose, single or two shots; 5 received placebo; per-sample allocation not given. Sampling was performed 63 days after the first vaccine or placebo injection. Clones were sequenced by immunoSEQ multiplex PCR, and TCRdb holds only the in-frame ones, with some missing. Among 350,000 to 500,000 clones listed, about 90% were seen once. This clonotype was obtained from a person between 18 and 59 years old who received the Ad26.COV2.S COVID-19 vaccine or a placebo. The starting material was peripheral blood, obtained in a trial of Ad26.COV2.S vaccine versus placebo.

The DNA of the CDR3 is TGTGCCAGCAGTGAAAGCCCCGTAGACCAGACAGATACGCAGTATTTT. It is translated as CASSESPVDQTDTQYF. V is TRBV2 and J is TRBJ2-3; D remains ambiguous. Germline V lookup: CDR1 SNHLY, CDR2 FYNNEI. The V end lost 2 bases, the J end lost 3 bases, and 15 bases lay between the germline ends. The CDR3 loop spans 16 amino acids.